One sample yielded the 6 T cell receptor beta chains listed below, sequenced in a study of cytomegalovirus exposure and HLA in healthy donors. PCR employed 60 Vbeta and 13 Jbeta primers. Profiling relied on immunoSEQ multiplex PCR, and the TCRdb table lists in-frame clones only, not all of them. The table has about 130,000 clones, 75% seen once. The sample was PBMCs. These receptors all come from a woman between 50 and 59 years old in good health and CMV-seronegative.

The chain is built from TRBV20-1 and TRBJ2-1; D is uncertain. The CDR3 runs 9 residues. V was cut by 8 bases and J by 12 bases, with 11 bases left in between. Germline V gene lookup returns CDR1 DFQATT and CDR2 SNEGSKA (reference sequence). CDR3 sequence (DNA): TGCAGTACAAAAGTACCGCAGTTCTTC. This translates into CSTKVPQFF.

V and J are TRBV7-8 and TRBJ2-2, with D possibly matching TRBD2 (6 bases). Looked up from germline, CDR1 is SGHVS and CDR2 is FQNEAQ. Deletions cut 3 bases from V and 10 bases from J, with 12 bases between. The CDR3 covers 13 residues. The DNA of the CDR3 is TGTGCCAGCAGCTTTATGGGGGAGGTGGAGCTGTTTTTT. The encoded protein is CASSFMGEVELFF.

The chain carries TRBV5-6 and TRBJ2-5; possible D gene TRBD1, 6 bases. This CDR3 has 14 residues. Germline loops: CDR1 SGHDT, CDR2 YYEEEE. Trimming shortened V by 1 base and J by 1 base, and 8 bases separated the two germline ends. Here the CDR3 DNA reads TGTGCCAGCAGCTTGTTGGGGGCCCAAGAGACCCAGTACTTC. Protein sequence: CASSLLGAQETQYF.

V gene TRBV5-1 combines with J gene TRBJ1-2; D not resolved. CDR1 and CDR2 (germline): SGHRS, YFSETQ. This CDR3 spans 15 amino acids. V was pared by 4 bases and J by 3 bases, with 16 bases between. Here the CDR3 DNA reads TGCGCCAGCAGCGTGGGCCGGGCGGACTACTATGGCTACACCTTC. Residues: CASSVGRADYYGYTF.

CDR3 sequence: CASSYGALNTEAFF. The CDR3, as DNA: TGTGCCAGCAGTTATGGGGCCTTGAACACTGAAGCTTTCTTT. The chain carries TRBV6-6 and TRBJ1-1, with a tentative D call TRBD1 (5 bases). Between the trimmed V and J ends, which lost 3 bases and 0 bases, there was a span of 8 bases. The CDR3 runs to 14 residues. Germline CDR1 reads MNHNY; CDR2 reads SVGAGI (reference sequence).

This rearrangement joins TRBV19 to TRBJ2-5, with 10 bases aligning to TRBD1. There are 14 residues in the CDR3. J was trimmed by 5 bases and V by 7 bases; bases with no gene match: 7. From germline, CDR1 is LNHDA and CDR2 SQIVND (reference sequence). The CDR3 DNA reads as TGTGCCAGTACCGACAGGGGGCTATCGGAGACCCAGTACTTC. Residues: CASTDRGLSETQYF.